This entry concerns a single T cell receptor (beta chain). Clones were read by immunoSEQ multiplex PCR, and TCRdb kept only the in-frame ones, dropping some. The sample yields tens of thousands of clones, roughly 90% seen once. The sample comes from a study of control samples from healthy donors and cancer patients. Germline CDR1 and CDR2: SQVTM and ANQGSEA. The V and J ends lost 5 bases and 3 bases respectively, with 11 bases between them. The CDR3 is 12 amino acids. This TCR derives from a man between 60 and 75 years old with colorectal cancer. The V gene is TRBV29-1, the J gene TRBJ2-7; D is undetermined. Sequencing was carried out using PBMCs. The CDR3 here is CSVISRFYEQYF. CDR3 coding DNA: TGCAGCGTTATCTCCAGGTTCTACGAGCAGTACTTC.